A selection of T cell receptor beta chains follows, all from one sample in a study of post-analysis software for immune sequencing data. TCRdb passed the PCR reads through MiXCR, listing each CDR3 protein once. The repertoire consists of about 210,000 distinct CDR3 sequences, with 25% to 30% occurring once and the leading ten covering approximately 3.6%. Sequences were obtained from blood. All receptors derive from a girl aged 2-17 years with multiple sclerosis. Each CDR3 is given with its conserved first and last residue.

TRBJ2-7	TRBV6-5	CASSYRSARSYEQYF
TRBJ2-5	TRBV12-3/TRBV12-4	CASSSPSVGRSETQYF
TRBJ1-5	TRBV18	CASSNRQGSQPQHF
TRBJ1-5	TRBV12-3/TRBV12-4	CASRWEVGNQPQHF
TRBJ2-7	TRBV5-1	CASSLGGPGYEQYF
TRBJ2-7	TRBV5-1	CASSLSVGYSSYEQYF
TRBJ2-3	TRBV11-2	CASRPPGTASTDTQYF
TRBJ1-4	TRBV12-3/TRBV12-4	CASSIRGVKLFF
TRBJ2-5	TRBV5-1	CASNFGRQFQNRQYF
TRBJ1-1	TRBV5-1	CASRGEGASTEAFF
TRBJ2-7	TRBV24-1	CATSDPGTESSYEQYF
TRBJ1-2	TRBV7-3	CASSVQGGYGDTF
TRBJ1-5	TRBV7-2	CASRLDQGANQPQHF
TRBJ2-5	TRBV29-1	CSVEGTSGRPREQYF
TRBJ2-7	TRBV28	CASSLVPLAGAVYEQYF
TRBJ1-1	TRBV5-1	CASSLTQGMNTEAFF
TRBJ1-4	TRBV12-3/TRBV12-4	CASTFTGRSEKLFF
TRBJ2-5	TRBV7-2	CASSSASGNEQYF
TRBJ1-5	TRBV7-9	CASSSWGQIDQPQHF
TRBJ2-7	TRBV12-3/TRBV12-4	CASSTFRDRAGYEQYF
TRBJ2-5	TRBV7-9	CASSLGLAGQETQYF
TRBJ2-1	TRBV6-4	CASSATGSSYNEQFF
TRBJ2-3	TRBV11-2	CASSYVAGGTDTQYF
TRBJ2-3	TRBV7-2	CASSLYRGLGTDTQYF
TRBJ2-5	TRBV28	CASSLELARRETQYF
TRBJ1-1	TRBV29-1	CSVDETGYREAFF
-	TRBV20-1	CSARDGRRPYEQYF
TRBJ1-2	TRBV27	CASSPYRREGGYTF
TRBJ1-5	TRBV15	CATSPRQVPSNQPQHF
TRBJ2-2	TRBV2	CASSNGGELFF
-	TRBV12-3/TRBV12-4	CASSLTDLSYNEQYF
TRBJ2-3	TRBV7-2	CASGAGGPLDTQYF
TRBJ1-1	TRBV12-3/TRBV12-4	CASSLRGNTEAFF
TRBJ2-5	TRBV2	CASRPGRRQETQYF
TRBJ2-3	TRBV5-1	CASSWGQSLTDTQYF
-	TRBV5-1	CASRPTGAVDEQYF
TRBJ2-7	TRBV20-1	CSAPPWTSAYEQYF
TRBJ2-7	TRBV2	CASSVQAYEQYF
TRBJ1-1	TRBV20-1	CSAAPDSYLMNTEAFF
TRBJ2-7	TRBV20-1	CSAFSIAGSSYEQYF
TRBJ2-2	TRBV12-3/TRBV12-4	CASRGTSGTGELFF
TRBJ1-1	TRBV5-8	CASSLGRAFF
TRBJ2-1	TRBV5-1	CASSLDPGAGEQFF
TRBJ2-6	TRBV18	CASSLAGRAGANVLTF
TRBJ2-3	TRBV20-1	CSARQQGASSSTDTQYF
TRBJ1-2	TRBV3-1	CASSPLLGGYTF
TRBJ2-1	TRBV20-1	CSARGLAGNNEQFF
TRBJ2-7	TRBV5-1	CASRVVGAPYEQYF
TRBJ2-3	TRBV30	CAWSRGGFETDTQYF
TRBJ2-5	TRBV20-1	CTVSAGRYQETQYF
TRBJ1-1	TRBV6-1	CASSDGYTEAFF
TRBJ2-1	TRBV12-5	CASGLVLRSGAAEQFF
TRBJ2-1	TRBV6-5	CASSSGTPGDYNEQFF
TRBJ2-7	TRBV7-8	CASSLGFTGSYEQYF
TRBJ2-7	TRBV12-3/TRBV12-4	CASSSSGTGVFGQYF
TRBJ2-3	TRBV5-1	CASSSLSRGGSGTDTQYF
TRBJ1-5	TRBV6-1	CASRRGDRGHQPQHF
TRBJ2-3	TRBV29-1	CSAPTGFGTDTQYF
TRBJ1-2	TRBV27	CASSFRDRTGGYTF
TRBJ2-3	TRBV6-4	CASSATRSTDTQYF